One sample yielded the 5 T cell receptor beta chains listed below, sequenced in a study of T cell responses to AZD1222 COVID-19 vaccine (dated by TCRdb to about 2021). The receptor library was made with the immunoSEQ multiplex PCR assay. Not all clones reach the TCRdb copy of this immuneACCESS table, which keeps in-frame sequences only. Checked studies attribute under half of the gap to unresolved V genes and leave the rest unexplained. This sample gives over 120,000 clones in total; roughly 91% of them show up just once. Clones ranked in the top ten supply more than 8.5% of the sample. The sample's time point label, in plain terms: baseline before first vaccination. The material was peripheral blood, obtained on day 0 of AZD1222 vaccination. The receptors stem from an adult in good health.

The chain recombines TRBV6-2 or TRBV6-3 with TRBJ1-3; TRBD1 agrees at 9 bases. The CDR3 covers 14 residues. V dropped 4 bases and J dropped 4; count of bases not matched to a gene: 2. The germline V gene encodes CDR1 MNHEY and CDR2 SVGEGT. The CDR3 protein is CASSSTGGGNTIYF. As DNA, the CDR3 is TGTGCCAGCAGTTCTACAGGGGGCGGAAACACCATATATTTT.

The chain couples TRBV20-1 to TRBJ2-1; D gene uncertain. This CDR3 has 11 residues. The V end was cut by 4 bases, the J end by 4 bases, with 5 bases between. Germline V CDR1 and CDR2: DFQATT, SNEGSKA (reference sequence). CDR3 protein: CSANRYNEQFF. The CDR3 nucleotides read TGCAGTGCTAATCGTTACAATGAGCAGTTCTTC.

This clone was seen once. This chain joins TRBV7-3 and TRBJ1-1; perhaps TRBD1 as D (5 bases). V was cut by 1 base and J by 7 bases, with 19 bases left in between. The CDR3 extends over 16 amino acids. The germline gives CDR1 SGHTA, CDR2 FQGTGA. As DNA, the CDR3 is TGTGCCAGCAGCTTAATCCCTGGGGCAAGTCTAATTGAAGCTTTCTTT. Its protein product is CASSLIPGASLIEAFF.

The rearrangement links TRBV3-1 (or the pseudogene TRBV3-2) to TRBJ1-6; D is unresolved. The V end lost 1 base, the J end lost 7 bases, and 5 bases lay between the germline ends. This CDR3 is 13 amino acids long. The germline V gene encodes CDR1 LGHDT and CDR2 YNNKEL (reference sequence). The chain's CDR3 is CASSQATNSPLHF. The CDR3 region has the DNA TGTGCCAGCAGCCAAGCCACGAATTCACCCCTCCACTTT.

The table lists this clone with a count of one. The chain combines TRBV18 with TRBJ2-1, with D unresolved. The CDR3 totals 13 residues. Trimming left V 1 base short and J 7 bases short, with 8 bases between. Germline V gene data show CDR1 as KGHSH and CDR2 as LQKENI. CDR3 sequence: CASSPQEVNEQFF. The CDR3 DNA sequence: TGTGCCAGCTCACCACAAGAAGTAAATGAGCAGTTCTTC.